The 32 T cell receptor beta chains presented below share a single source sample, sequenced in a study of blood T cell repertoires in COVID-19. Assay: immunoSEQ multiplex PCR; the TCRdb copy retains only in-frame clones and omits some. The data contain 130,000 to 150,000 clones, around 80% of them singletons. The sample taken for sequencing was peripheral blood. The receptor source for this set is a human donor in a cohort sampled during active COVID-19.

J is TRBJ2-3 and V is TRBV28; D gene unclear. Trimming took off 3 bases at V and 3 bases at J, with 4 bases between the two ends. The V gene's germline CDR1 is MDHEN and CDR2 SYDVKM. CDR3 length: 12 residues. CDR3 loop: CASSFFTDTQYF. The CDR3 DNA sequence: TGTGCCAGCAGTTTCTTTACAGATACGCAGTATTTT.

The chain links TRBV19 to TRBJ1-1; D is ambiguous. V lost 5 bases and J 4 bases, leaving 17 bases between the germline ends. The CDR3 is 15 residues long. Germline V gene sequence: CDR1 LNHDA, CDR2 SQIVND (reference sequence). The CDR3 nucleotides are TGTGCCAGTAGTCTTAGACGAGGAGTAGGCACTGAAGCTTTCTTT. Translation: CASSLRRGVGTEAFF.

This chain connects TRBV7-9 to TRBJ2-3; the match to TRBD1 covers 7 bases. V lost 5 bases, J lost 4 bases, and 21 bases stayed unmatched. This CDR3 is 19 amino acids long. Looked up from germline, CDR1 is SEHNR and CDR2 is FQNEAQ (reference sequence). DNA of the CDR3: TGTGCCAGCAGCCCAGGGGGAGTCGTGCGGGCTAGTAGGTCAGATACGCAGTATTTT. It is translated as CASSPGGVVRASRSDTQYF.

The rearrangement uses TRBV4-1 and TRBJ2-7; TRBD1 might be the D (5 bases). The V gene lost 0 bases and the J gene lost 0 bases, with 15 bases spanning the gap. Germline V gene lookup returns CDR1 MGHRA and CDR2 YSYEKL. The CDR3 sequence is 17 residues long. Written as DNA, the CDR3 is TGCGCCAGCAGCCAAGATCGATTAGGGGTCACCTCCTACGAGCAGTACTTC. Amino acid sequence: CASSQDRLGVTSYEQYF.

As for this clone: One junction end does not reproduce the germline sequence, and a read error may be involved. The chain uses TRBV15 and TRBJ1-5, with TRBD1 matching 10 bases. The CDR3 loop spans 13 amino acids. Germline V gene sequence: CDR1 LNHNV, CDR2 YYDKDF (reference sequence). This CDR3 is CATSRDRDRGVAF. The CDR3 nucleotides are TGTGCCACCAGCAGAGATCGGGACAGGGGCGTTGCATTT.

This chain joins TRBV29-1 and TRBJ1-2, with D perhaps matching TRBD1 (6 bases). The CDR3 totals 13 residues. The germline V and J ends were trimmed by 3 bases and 6 bases, with 14 bases remaining between them. The germline gives CDR1 SQVTM, CDR2 ANQGSEA. This chain's CDR3 is CSVDGSEGDGYTF. The CDR3 DNA follows: TGCAGCGTTGATGGGTCCGAGGGGGATGGCTACACCTTC.

This chain uses TRBV4-1 with TRBJ1-2; 11 nucleotides align to TRBD1. There are 15 residues in the CDR3. Trimming cost V 0 bases and J 4 bases; bases outside gene matches: 1. Germline loops: CDR1 MGHRA, CDR2 YSYEKL. Here the CDR3 DNA reads TGCGCCAGCAGCCAAGAAGGGACAGGGGGCTATGGCTACACCTTC. Its protein is CASSQEGTGGYGYTF.

V gene TRBV19 combines with J gene TRBJ2-3; 7 positions agree with TRBD2. Germline trimming cut 5 bases from V and 0 bases from J; bases unmatched to any gene: 8. Germline CDR1 reads LNHDA; CDR2 reads SQIVND (reference sequence). The CDR3 spans 16 residues. The CDR3 protein is CASSARTRYSTDTQYF. Written as DNA, the CDR3 is TGTGCCAGTAGTGCTCGGACTAGGTACAGCACAGATACGCAGTATTTT.

This chain joins TRBV23-1 and TRBJ1-6; D is unresolved. TRBV23-1 is sorted into the ORF group, with uncertain function. Trimming took 3 bases from V and 0 from J, leaving 12 bases between them. The CDR3 is 17 residues long. The CDR3 region has the DNA TGCGCCAGCAGTCATTCGTCCTGGAGCTCCTATAATTCACCCCTCCACTTT. Protein sequence: CASSHSSWSSYNSPLHF.

A word on this clone: The same CDR3 arises from other DNA sequences in this sample as well. The V and J genes are TRBV30 and TRBJ2-7; 7 nucleotides align to TRBD2. CDR3 length equals 14 residues. Germline CDR1 and CDR2: GTSNPN and SVGIG (reference sequence). J gave up 1 base and V 0 bases, and 3 bases lay outside the gene matches. The CDR3 reads CAWSVGGGSYEQYF. In DNA form, the CDR3 reads TGTGCCTGGAGTGTCGGCGGGGGATCCTACGAGCAGTACTTC.

The chain links TRBV2 to TRBJ2-7; 7 nucleotides agree with TRBD2. CDR1 and CDR2 from the germline V gene are SNHLY and FYNNEI. Trimming cost V 2 bases and J 3 bases; bases outside gene matches: 4. This CDR3 is built from 14 residues. This CDR3 reads CASSEMGGGYEQYF. The CDR3 nucleotides are TGTGCCAGCAGTGAAATGGGCGGGGGCTACGAGCAGTACTTC.

This chain joins TRBV7-2 and TRBJ1-3; TRBD1 matches at 7 bases. V was pared by 1 base and J by 4 bases, with 10 bases of the junction left unmatched. The CDR3 runs 17 residues. Germline assignment: CDR1 SGHTA and CDR2 FQGNSA. The CDR3 bases are TGTGCCAGCAGCTTAGGGGGCCAGGGGGTAAAGGGAAACACCATATATTTT. Its translation is CASSLGGQGVKGNTIYF.

The V gene is TRBV3-1 (or the pseudogene TRBV3-2), the J gene TRBJ1-2, with TRBD1 identical over 7 bases. V trimming: 1 base; J trimming: 8 bases; junction bases outside the gene matches: 7. Germline V gene lookup returns CDR1 LGHDT and CDR2 YNNKEL (reference sequence). The CDR3 has 14 amino acids. CDR3 in DNA: TGTGCCAGCAGCCAAGTCGACAGGGCGTCGGGCTACACCTTC. Translated, it gives CASSQVDRASGYTF.

V and J are TRBV5-4 and TRBJ2-3; possible D gene TRBD2, 6 bases. Looked up from germline, CDR1 is SGHNT and CDR2 is YYREEE (reference sequence). V lost 7 bases, J lost 7 bases, and 19 bases lay in between. CDR3 size: 14 residues. The CDR3, as DNA: TGTGCCAGCCGCCCGGGACTCGCTCTCAATACGCAGTATTTT. Translation: CASRPGLALNTQYF.

This clone occurred once. This chain joins TRBV27 and TRBJ1-1; 11 bases are a match to TRBD1. From germline, CDR1 is MNHEY and CDR2 SMNVEV (reference sequence). This CDR3 comprises 14 residues. V trimming: 6 bases; J trimming: 6 bases; junction bases outside the gene matches: 6. The CDR3 here is CASSRGQGGAEAFF. CDR3 DNA sequence: TGTGCCAGCAGCCGGGGACAGGGGGGAGCTGAAGCTTTCTTT.

The chain couples TRBV12-3 or TRBV12-4 to TRBJ1-2; D gene ambiguous. The V end lost 5 bases, the J end lost 7 bases, and 14 bases lay between the germline ends. This CDR3 region has 13 residues. The DNA of the CDR3 is TGTGCCAGCAGTCGGAGTCCCCGGAGTGGCTACACCTTC. Residues: CASSRSPRSGYTF.

In the case of this clone: The junction and the germline gene differ at one end; a read error may be behind it. The V and J genes are TRBV7-7 and TRBJ2-7; possible D gene TRBD1, 6 bases. This CDR3 is built from 15 residues. The germline V gene encodes CDR1 SSHAT and CDR2 FNYEAQ (reference sequence). As DNA, the CDR3 is TGTGCTAGCAGTCGAACAGTGGGGGCCGACGAGGAGCAGTACTTC. It codes for CASSRTVGADEEQYF.

Written as DNA, the CDR3 is TGTGCCAGCAGTTCCCTAGCGGGGGGACTCTACAATGAGCAGTTCTTC. Translated, it gives CASSSLAGGLYNEQFF. The chain uses TRBV28 and TRBJ2-1; TRBD2 agrees at 11 bases. Germline CDR1 and CDR2: MDHEN and SYDVKM. The CDR3 length is 16 residues. V trimming: 4 bases; J trimming: 3 bases; junction bases outside the gene matches: 5.

The genes are TRBV5-5 and TRBJ2-3; D perhaps matches TRBD2 (7 bases). From germline, CDR1 is SGHKS and CDR2 YYEKEE (reference sequence). V was trimmed by 3 bases and J by 5 bases, leaving 10 bases between them. CDR3 length: 13 residues. The CDR3 DNA is TGTGCCAGCAGCTCGGGGGGCAAAGATACGCAGTATTTT. This sequence encodes CASSSGGKDTQYF. Drawing the rest from reference TRBV5-5 and TRBJ2-3, the complete variable domain is DAGVTQSPTHLIKTRGQQVTLRCSPISGHKSVSWYQQVLGQGPQFIFQYYEKEERGRGNFPDRFSARQFPNYSSELNVNALLLGDSALYLCASSSGGKDTQYFGPGTRLTVL.

This chain's CDR3 is CASSRATGPNYEQYF. The CDR3 bases are TGCGCCAGCAGCCGAGCGACAGGGCCGAACTACGAGCAGTACTTC. The chain uses TRBV4-3 and TRBJ2-7; TRBD1 aligns across 7 bases. V lost 4 bases to trimming and J lost 3 bases; unmatched junction nucleotides: 9. Germline V CDR1 and CDR2: LGHNA, YSLEER. CDR3 size: 15 residues.

The rearrangement joins TRBV4-1 to TRBJ1-6, with 7 nucleotides matching TRBD1. CDR3 length: 15 amino acids. Per the germline V gene, CDR1 is MGHRA and CDR2 is YSYEKL. Trimming removed 3 bases from V and 5 bases from J; junction bases left unmatched: 4. The CDR3 sequence: CASSQPGQNNSPLHF. CDR3 sequence (DNA): TGCGCCAGCAGCCAGCCGGGACAGAATAATTCACCCCTCCACTTT.

The genes are TRBV5-6 and TRBJ2-1; D is undetermined. Trimming left V 4 bases short and J 9 bases short, with 17 bases between. CDR3 length equals 14 residues. The germline V gene encodes CDR1 SGHDT and CDR2 YYEEEE. In DNA form, the CDR3 reads TGTGCCAGCAGCCCCATTTACTACCCCGCTGAGCAGTTCTTC. This encodes CASSPIYYPAEQFF.

The rearrangement joins TRBV25-1 to TRBJ1-2; possible D gene TRBD1, 5 bases. CDR1 is MGHDK and CDR2 is SYGVNS in the germline V gene. The CDR3 consists of 16 residues. Trimming pared 3 bases from V and 2 bases from J, leaving 16 bases between. The DNA for the CDR3 is TGTGCCAGCAGTGATACGGCGGCAGGGCCAAACTATGGCTACACCTTC. Translation gives CASSDTAAGPNYGYTF.

This chain uses TRBV5-1 with TRBJ2-7, with TRBD2 matching 8 bases. The CDR3 is made up of 15 amino acids. The V and J ends lost 5 bases and 0 bases, in that order; junction bases with no gene match: 7. Germline CDR1 SGHRS, CDR2 YFSETQ. The CDR3 DNA reads TGCGCCAGCAGAGAGAATAGCGGGGCCTCCTACGAGCAGTACTTC. It yields the protein CASRENSGASYEQYF. The variable domain in full, completed from reference TRBV5-1 and TRBJ2-7, reads KAGVTQTPRYLIKTRGQQVTLSCSPISGHRSVSWYQQTPGQGLQFLFEYFSETQRNKGNFPGRFSGRQFSNSRSEMNVSTLELGDSALYLCASRENSGASYEQYFGPGTRLTVT.

The chain has TRBV6-5 and TRBJ2-3; unclear D gene. CDR3 length equals 16 residues. In germline, CDR1 is MNHEY, CDR2 SVGAGI. Trimming took off 2 bases at V and 0 bases at J, with 12 bases between the two ends. The CDR3 reads CASSYGLSSSTDTQYF. The CDR3 DNA reads as TGTGCCAGCAGTTACGGTCTATCCTCTAGCACAGATACGCAGTATTTT.

The chain couples TRBV7-9 to TRBJ2-1, with TRBD2 identical over 15 bases. This CDR3 contains 19 residues. CDR1 is SEHNR and CDR2 is FQNEAQ in the germline V gene (reference sequence). The ends lost 5 bases at V and 0 bases at J; junction bases unmatched: 8. CDR3 in amino acids: CASSTGTSGGRSSYNEQFF. In DNA, the CDR3 is TGTGCCAGCAGCACCGGGACTAGCGGGGGGCGGAGCTCCTACAATGAGCAGTTCTTC. Supplemented by reference TRBV7-9 and TRBJ2-1, the full variable domain reads DTGVSQNPRHKITKRGQNVTFRCDPISEHNRLYWYRQTLGQGPEFLTYFQNEAQLEKSRLLSDRFSAERPKGSFSTLEIQRTEQGDSAMYLCASSTGTSGGRSSYNEQFFGPGTRLTVL.

This chain links TRBV7-3 with TRBJ1-1; maybe TRBD1 (6 bases). CDR3 length equals 13 residues. Germline V gene data show CDR1 as SGHTA and CDR2 as FQGTGA. Trimming took 5 bases from V and 2 from J, leaving 9 bases between them. The CDR3 region is CASSLQGNTEAFF. The DNA of the CDR3 is TGTGCCAGCAGCCTACAGGGAAACACTGAAGCTTTCTTT. Variable domain in full (rest from reference TRBV7-3 and TRBJ1-1): GAGVSQTPSNKVTEKGKYVELRCDPISGHTALYWYRQSLGQGPEFLIYFQGTGAADDSGLPNDRFFAVRPEGSVSTLKIQRTERGDSAVYLCASSLQGNTEAFFGQGTRLTVV.

The genes are TRBV7-2 and TRBJ2-4, with D possibly matching TRBD2 (6 bases). Germline CDR1 is SGHTA and CDR2 is FQGNSA. CDR3 length equals 14 residues. Trimming removed 0 bases from V and 5 bases from J, with 8 bases in between. In DNA form, the CDR3 reads TGTGCCAGCAGCTTAGCGTGGGGGGAAAACATTCAGTACTTC. Its protein is CASSLAWGENIQYF.

The rearrangement uses TRBV3-1 (or the pseudogene TRBV3-2) and TRBJ2-7; maybe TRBD2 (5 bases). The germline V gene encodes CDR1 LGHDT and CDR2 YNNKEL (reference sequence). Deletions cut 1 base from V and 3 bases from J, with 7 bases between. The CDR3 is 13 amino acids. The CDR3 reads CASSQARDYEQYF. The CDR3 DNA reads TGTGCCAGCAGCCAAGCCCGGGACTACGAGCAGTACTTC.

The chain combines TRBV6-5 with TRBJ2-3; 11 bases fit TRBD2. Trimming cost V 6 bases and J 6 bases; bases outside gene matches: 8. Germline assignment: CDR1 MNHEY and CDR2 SVGAGI. CDR3 length equals 15 residues. The CDR3 DNA reads TGTGCCAGCAGGCGTAGCGGGGGGGCCAGGGATACGCAGTATTTT. It yields the protein CASRRSGGARDTQYF.

J is TRBJ1-1 and V is TRBV30; TRBD1 agrees at 7 bases. V gave up 5 bases and J gave up 0 bases; unmatched junction bases: 3. Germline loops: CDR1 GTSNPN, CDR2 SVGIG (reference sequence). The CDR3 has 13 amino acids. In DNA, the CDR3 is TGTGCCTGGGTGGGACAGTTGAACACTGAAGCTTTCTTT. The encoded protein is CAWVGQLNTEAFF.

Here the CDR3 reads CTSSPHTFSYNEQFF. The CDR3 nucleotides are TGCACCAGCAGCCCTCACACCTTCTCCTACAATGAGCAGTTCTTC. The chain recombines TRBV1 with TRBJ2-1; TRBD1 is the table's D call and was not checked against the DNA. TRBV1 is a known pseudogene. The CDR3 has 15 residues.